Listed here are 3 T cell receptor beta chains from one sample, sequenced in a study of T cell responses to AZD1222 COVID-19 vaccine. Produced via immunoSEQ multiplex PCR; TCRdb's table is partial and in-frame only. The sample lists tens of thousands of clones, around 90% occurring once. The material was peripheral blood, obtained on day 0 of AZD1222 vaccination. The receptors stem from an adult in good health.

CDR3 coding DNA: TGTGCCAGTAGTATAGTGGGCAGAATGAACACTGAAGCTTTCTTT. Its translation: CASSIVGRMNTEAFF. The rearrangement uses TRBV19 and TRBJ1-1; the D is unclear. The V gene's germline CDR1 is LNHDA and CDR2 SQIVND (reference sequence). V lost 1 base to trimming and J lost 0 bases, with 9 bases between them. There are 15 residues in the CDR3. The whole variable domain, filled in from reference TRBV19 and TRBJ1-1, reads DGGITQSPKYLFRKEGQNVTLSCEQNLNHDAMYWYRQDPGQGLRLIYYSQIVNDFQKGDIAEGYSVSREKKESFPLTVTSAQKNPTAFYLCASSIVGRMNTEAFFGQGTRLTVV.

This chain joins TRBV1 and TRBJ1-1; the table's D call of TRBD1 was not tested on the DNA. TRBV1 is shown as a pseudogene. This CDR3 comprises 13 residues. CDR3 residues: CTSSTTGTGEAFF. The CDR3, as DNA: TGCACCAGCAGCACCACCGGGACAGGTGAAGCTTTCTTT.

J is TRBJ1-1 and V is TRBV2; D unresolved. This CDR3 region has 13 residues. V lost 7 bases and J lost 5, with 14 bases in between. CDR1 and CDR2 (germline): SNHLY, FYNNEI. CDR3 in DNA: TGTGCCAGCACTCGACTGAGTGGGACTGAAGCTTTCTTT. Translated: CASTRLSGTEAFF.